This is a list of T cell receptor beta chains from one sample in a study of cytomegalovirus exposure and HLA in healthy donors. Sequencing was performed with immunoSEQ multiplex PCR; in TCRdb, only in-frame clones are kept and a portion is missing. The data show about 220,000 clones, about nine tenths seen once. Source material: PBMCs. Receptor source: a woman between 18 and 29 years old in good health and CMV-seronegative. The CDR3 runs from the conserved cysteine through the conserved F or W. Each record gives: J gene, V gene, clone size, D gene, CDR3 protein, CDR3 DNA. D genes are given only for firm matches. Clone size is given for some rows only: seen once, a few or many times, or a class if the clone is expanded.

TRBJ2-5	TRBV5-1	NA	NA	CASSLQGQEETQYF	TGCGCCAGCAGCTTACAGGGTCAGGAAGAGACCCAGTACTTC
TRBJ2-7	TRBV27	few	NA	CASSLGQPYEQYF	TGTGCCAGCAGTTTAGGGCAGCCCTACGAGCAGTACTTC
TRBJ2-3	TRBV25-1	NA	NA	CASSESGTGTDTQYF	TGTGCCAGCAGTGAATCCGGGACTGGCACAGATACGCAGTATTTT
TRBJ2-7	TRBV15	few	NA	CATSRDLTSYEQYF	TGTGCCACCAGCAGAGATCTCACTAGTTACGAGCAGTACTTC
TRBJ1-1	TRBV5-4	NA	NA	CASSLSGANTEAFF	TGTGCCAGCAGCTTGTCCGGAGCGAACACTGAAGCTTTCTTT
TRBJ2-1	TRBV19	NA	TRBD2	CASSIRGSGLAGSYNEQFF	TGTGCCAGTAGTATCCGGGGCTCGGGGCTAGCGGGCTCCTACAATGAGCAGTTCTTC
TRBJ2-1	TRBV6-5	NA	NA	CASSRELARRGEQFF	TGTGCCAGCAGTCGGGAGCTAGCGAGACGCGGTGAGCAGTTCTTC
TRBJ2-7	TRBV30	NA	TRBD2	CAWSRGSGYEQYF	TGTGCCTGGAGTCGCGGGAGCGGCTACGAGCAGTACTTC
TRBJ2-2	TRBV10-2	NA	NA	CASRSGLITGELFF	TGCGCCAGCAGATCGGGACTCATCACCGGGGAGCTGTTTTTT
TRBJ1-3	TRBV9	NA	TRBD1	CASRSTGSSGNTIYF	TGTGCCAGCAGATCGACAGGGAGCTCTGGAAACACCATATATTTT
TRBJ2-1	TRBV7-9	once	TRBD1	CASSFPVRGSYNEQFF	TGTGCCAGCAGCTTCCCTGTCAGGGGGTCCTACAATGAGCAGTTCTTC
TRBJ2-7	TRBV29-1	few	NA	CSARKIQSYEQYF	TGCAGCGCAAGGAAGATACAGTCCTACGAGCAGTACTTC
TRBJ1-1	TRBV29-1	NA	NA	CSVAGYTGEAFF	TGCAGCGTTGCGGGCTACACAGGGGAAGCTTTCTTT
TRBJ2-7	TRBV11-3	NA	TRBD2	CASSESGGYEQYF	TGTGCCAGTTCTGAGAGCGGGGGCTACGAGCAGTACTTC
TRBJ1-4	TRBV27	NA	TRBD1	CASTRTGGPPGRLFF	TGTGCCAGCACAAGGACAGGCGGGCCCCCGGGTCGACTGTTTTTT
TRBJ2-7	TRBV2	NA	NA	CASIGGGPSYEQYF	TGTGCCAGCATCGGGGGAGGCCCCTCCTACGAGCAGTACTTC
TRBJ1-4	TRBV18	NA	NA	CASSPSQGVSNEKLFF	TGTGCCAGCTCACCGTCGCAGGGTGTCTCTAATGAAAAACTGTTTTTT
TRBJ2-5	TRBV5-1	once	TRBD1	CASSAGQGAGETQYF	TGCGCCAGCAGCGCCGGACAGGGGGCGGGGGAGACCCAGTACTTC
TRBJ2-5	TRBV6-1	NA	NA	CASSPGEETQYF	TGTGCCAGCAGTCCAGGGGAGGAGACCCAGTACTTC
TRBJ2-7	TRBV7-2	NA	TRBD2	CASSHTLAGGGTEQYF	TGTGCCAGCAGTCACACATTAGCGGGGGGAGGGACCGAGCAGTACTTC
TRBJ2-1	TRBV30	NA	NA	CAWTRQPGDEQFF	TGTGCCTGGACTAGACAGCCTGGGGATGAGCAGTTCTTC
TRBJ1-6	TRBV30	NA	NA	CAWRQPQRESSYNSPLHF	TGTGCCTGGAGGCAACCTCAGCGGGAGAGCTCCTATAATTCACCCCTCCACTTT
TRBJ2-1	TRBV6-1	NA	NA	CAIMDRYNEQFF	TGTGCCATCATGGACAGATACAATGAGCAGTTCTTC
TRBJ2-5	TRBV7-2	NA	TRBD1	CASSLDRGVGETQYF	TGTGCCAGCAGCTTAGACAGGGGGGTTGGGGAGACCCAGTACTTC
TRBJ2-7	TRBV30	NA	TRBD2	CAWSVGGGGPYEQYF	TGTGCCTGGAGTGTCGGCGGCGGGGGTCCCTACGAGCAGTACTTC
TRBJ1-1	TRBV19	few	TRBD1	CASSTWGQGNTEAFF	TGTGCCAGTAGTACCTGGGGACAGGGGAACACTGAAGCTTTCTTT
TRBJ2-1	TRBV28	NA	TRBD2	CASSLGVAGTYNEQFF	TGTGCCAGCAGTTTAGGGGTAGCGGGTACCTACAATGAGCAGTTCTTC